A single sample is the source of the 18 T cell receptor beta chains below, sequenced in a study of T cells in Graves' hyperthyroidism and ophthalmopathy. The investigators amplified TCR beta CDR3 regions from RNA transcripts. HTBI primers were the set used in a first-round RT-PCR of the TCR CDR3. TCRdb called the multiplex PCR reads again in MiXCR, with one record for every CDR3 protein. This sample has about 500,000 distinct CDR3 sequences; 15% to 20% occur once, and the top ten carry about 31%. Sequenced material: blood. The receptors originated from a woman in her twenties or thirties with Graves' ophthalmopathy.

CDR3 bases: TGCAGTGCTAGAAAACAGCAGGCCACAGATACGCAGTATTTT. As protein: CSARKQQATDTQYF. This chain connects TRBV20-1 to TRBJ2-3; D gene uncertain. V gave up 2 bases and J gave up 2 bases, with 11 bases separating them. This CDR3 comprises 14 residues. Looked up from germline, CDR1 is DFQATT and CDR2 is SNEGSKA (reference sequence).

There are many counts of this clonotype. V usage is TRBV11-3 and J usage is TRBJ2-1, with 7 bases fitting TRBD2. This CDR3 has 15 amino acids. V lost 3 bases, J lost 5 bases, and 7 bases stayed unmatched. Germline V lookup: CDR1 SGHNT, CDR2 YENEEA. CDR3 DNA: TGTGCCAGCAGCTTCGGACTAGGGGCCGACAATGAGCAGTTCTTC. This gives the protein CASSFGLGADNEQFF.

The chain is built from TRBV2 and TRBJ2-2; 11 bases are a match to TRBD1. Losses at the gene ends were 4 bases for V and 0 bases for J; bases not matched to a gene: 1. This CDR3 has 16 amino acids. Germline lookup yields CDR1 SNHLY and CDR2 FYNNEI. The CDR3 protein is CASSGTGGANTGELFF. CDR3 DNA: TGTGCCAGCAGTGGGACAGGGGGCGCGAACACCGGGGAGCTGTTTTTT.

The J gene is TRBJ2-7, the V gene TRBV7-2; 10 bases are shared with TRBD1. Germline V gene lookup returns CDR1 SGHTA and CDR2 FQGNSA. The V segment lost 7 bases and the J segment 4 bases; nucleotides outside the gene matches: 7. The CDR3 extends over 14 amino acids. The CDR3 spells CASKRQGAIYEQYF. CDR3 in DNA: TGTGCCAGCAAAAGACAGGGGGCTATTTACGAGCAGTACTTC.

The rearrangement links TRBV28 to TRBJ2-7; 7 nucleotides line up with TRBD1. The length of the CDR3 is 14 residues. The germline gives CDR1 MDHEN, CDR2 SYDVKM. With 7 bases clipped from V and 2 bases from J, the junction kept 8 bases outside the gene matches. The CDR3 here is CASTSGTATYEQYF. CDR3 DNA sequence: TGTGCCAGCACCTCCGGGACAGCGACCTACGAGCAGTACTTC. Full variable domain (remainder filled in from reference TRBV28 and TRBJ2-7): DVKVTQSSRYLVKRTGEKVFLECVQDMDHENMFWYRQDPGLGLRLIYFSYDVKMKEKGDIPEGYSVSREKKERFSLILESASTNQTSMYLCASTSGTATYEQYFGPGTRLTVT.

This clonotype was seen only a few times. This chain joins TRBV4-3 and TRBJ2-7; D possibly corresponds to TRBD1 (5 bases). Trimming removed 1 base from V and 2 bases from J, with 12 bases in between. The CDR3 spans 15 residues. Germline CDR1 reads LGHNA; CDR2 reads YSLEER. As DNA, the CDR3 is TGCGCCAGCAGCCAAGCCGGACATCCCGCCTACGAGCAGTACTTC. Encoded protein: CASSQAGHPAYEQYF.

The table lists this clonotype with a few counts. The chain joins TRBV7-6 to TRBJ2-2, with D possibly matching TRBD2 (5 bases). Trimming shortened V by 2 bases and J by 6 bases, and 13 bases separated the two germline ends. Germline V CDR1 and CDR2: SGHVS, FNYEAQ. This CDR3 region has 15 residues. The CDR3 nucleotides are TGTGCCAGCAGCTTACGGGGTGGTCTGGCCGGGGAGCTGTTTTTT. Translated: CASSLRGGLAGELFF.

This clonotype was seen many times. The gene calls are TRBV11-2 and TRBJ2-3; TRBD2 matches 7 bases. The CDR3 runs to 15 residues. V was pared by 1 base and J by 1 base, with 2 bases of the junction left unmatched. Germline values: CDR1 SGHAT, CDR2 FQNNGV. CDR3 bases: TGTGCCAGCAGCTTAGGGGCGGGGGGCACAGATACGCAGTATTTT. This sequence encodes CASSLGAGGTDTQYF.

V usage is TRBV2 and J usage is TRBJ2-2; the D gene is possibly TRBD2 (6 bases). V was clipped by 8 bases and J by 3 bases, with 13 bases between them. The CDR3 is 14 residues long. Germline V CDR1 and CDR2: SNHLY, FYNNEI. The CDR3 spells CASVRGADTGELFF. The CDR3 DNA sequence: TGTGCCAGCGTGCGCGGGGCGGACACCGGGGAGCTGTTTTTT.

This clonotype came up a few times. This chain uses TRBV5-8 with TRBJ1-5, with TRBD1 identical over 7 bases. The V gene end was trimmed by 6 bases and the J gene end by 0 bases; junction bases not matched to a gene: 6. This CDR3 is 15 amino acids long. Germline V lookup: CDR1 SGHTS, CDR2 YDEGEE. CDR3 DNA sequence: TGTGCCAGCACCGACAGGGATAATAGCAATCAGCCCCAGCATTTT. As protein: CASTDRDNSNQPQHF.

This clonotype was observed at least ten times. The chain employs TRBV7-9 and TRBJ2-4; D might be TRBD2 (6 bases). Germline lookup yields CDR1 SEHNR and CDR2 FQNEAQ (reference sequence). The germline V and J ends were trimmed by 5 bases and 11 bases, with 16 bases remaining between them. The CDR3 is made up of 13 amino acids. The CDR3 protein is CASSGSSRGVQYF. Here the CDR3 DNA reads TGTGCCAGCAGCGGGAGTTCCCGCGGGGTTCAGTACTTC.

Concerning this clonotype itself: The missing conserved phenylalanine or tryptophan at the end of this CDR3 makes a read error likely. The CDR3 nucleotides are TGTGCCAGCAGCGTCCGGGGGGTTCTTGGTTCACCCCTCCACCTT. It specifies CASSVRGVLGSPLHL. The gene calls are TRBV5-6 and TRBJ1-6; a weak D match, TRBD1 (5 bases). The germline V and J ends were trimmed by 4 bases and 9 bases, with 17 bases remaining between them. There are 15 residues in the CDR3. The V gene's germline CDR1 is SGHDT and CDR2 YYEEEE.

The J gene is TRBJ2-2, the V gene TRBV14; D unclear. Germline V gene data show CDR1 as SGHDN and CDR2 as FVKESK. Trimming shortened V by 0 bases and J by 5 bases, and 7 bases separated the two germline ends. The length of the CDR3 is 14 residues. CDR3 bases: TGTGCCAGCAGCCAAGAGGGGTGGACCGGGGAGCTGTTTTTT. Translation gives CASSQEGWTGELFF.

This clonotype was seen more than once but under ten times. The V call is TRBV5-1, the J call TRBJ2-3; TRBD2 aligns across 12 bases. The germline V gene has CDR1 SGHRS and CDR2 YFSETQ. This CDR3 comprises 17 residues. Unmatched junction bases numbered 6, after V lost 0 bases and J lost 4 bases. CDR3 nucleotide sequence: TGCGCCAGCAGCTTGGGACGACTAGCGGGAGCCGCAGATACGCAGTATTTT. Translated, it gives CASSLGRLAGAADTQYF.

This clonotype was detected only once. The V call is TRBV5-5, the J call TRBJ2-4; 10 positions agree with TRBD2. The CDR3 totals 15 residues. CDR1 is SGHKS and CDR2 is YYEKEE in the germline V gene (reference sequence). Trimming cost V 0 bases and J 9 bases; bases outside gene matches: 6. CDR3 region: CASSLGTSGALIQYF. The CDR3 DNA is TGTGCCAGCAGCTTGGGGACTAGCGGAGCCCTCATTCAGTACTTC.

On this clonotype itself: A much bigger clone sits one base away, suggesting this may be a read error. This sequence joins TRBV6-5 and TRBJ1-1; tentative D call: TRBD1 (6 bases). CDR3 length: 13 residues. The germline V gene encodes CDR1 MNHEY and CDR2 SVGAGI. CDR3 sequence (DNA): TGTGCCACCAGTTATACCGAAGGGGGAAGAGCTTTCTTT. Encoded protein: CATSYTEGGRAFF.

This clonotype was found a few times. The rearrangement uses TRBV6-1 and TRBJ2-3; D gene unclear. Trimming pared 11 bases from V and 4 bases from J, leaving 19 bases between. Germline V gene lookup returns CDR1 MNHNS and CDR2 SASEGT. CDR3 length: 14 residues. CDR3 sequence: CAAKAGRHSDTQYF. For the CDR3, the DNA is TGTGCCGCCAAGGCCGGACGACACTCAGATACGCAGTATTTT.

This clonotype was observed a few times. V is TRBV29-1 and J is TRBJ2-7, with TRBD2 as a possible D gene (7 bases). Germline CDR1 and CDR2: SQVTM and ANQGSEA. The germline V and J ends were trimmed by 7 bases and 5 bases, with 18 bases remaining between them. This CDR3 has 13 amino acids. This chain's CDR3 is CSAEGGQIDEQYF. Written as DNA, the CDR3 is TGCAGCGCCGAGGGGGGGCAGATAGACGAGCAGTACTTC.